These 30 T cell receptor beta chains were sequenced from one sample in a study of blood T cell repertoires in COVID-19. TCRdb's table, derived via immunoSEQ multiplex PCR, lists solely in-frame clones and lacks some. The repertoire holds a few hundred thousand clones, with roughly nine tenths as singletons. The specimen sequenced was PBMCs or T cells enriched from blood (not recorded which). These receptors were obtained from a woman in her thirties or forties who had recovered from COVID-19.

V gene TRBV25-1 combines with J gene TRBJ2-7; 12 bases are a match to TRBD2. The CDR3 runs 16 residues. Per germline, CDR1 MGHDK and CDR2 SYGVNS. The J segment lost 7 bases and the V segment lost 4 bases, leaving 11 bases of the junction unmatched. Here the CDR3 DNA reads TGTGCCAGCAGTGGCCCGAGACTAGCGGGGGAGCGGGAGCAGTACTTC. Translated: CASSGPRLAGEREQYF.

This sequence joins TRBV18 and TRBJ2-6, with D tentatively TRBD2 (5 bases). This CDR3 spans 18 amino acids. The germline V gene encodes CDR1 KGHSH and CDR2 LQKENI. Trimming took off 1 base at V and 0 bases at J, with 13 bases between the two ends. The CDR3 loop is CASSPQKEVPSGANVLTF. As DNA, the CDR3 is TGTGCCAGCTCACCACAGAAGGAGGTGCCCTCTGGGGCCAACGTCCTGACTTTC.

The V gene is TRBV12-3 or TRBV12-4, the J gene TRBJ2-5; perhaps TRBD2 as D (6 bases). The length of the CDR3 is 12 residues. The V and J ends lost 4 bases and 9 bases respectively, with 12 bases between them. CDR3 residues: CASSSGLRAQYF. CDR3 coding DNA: TGTGCCAGCAGTTCGGGACTCCGGGCCCAGTACTTC.

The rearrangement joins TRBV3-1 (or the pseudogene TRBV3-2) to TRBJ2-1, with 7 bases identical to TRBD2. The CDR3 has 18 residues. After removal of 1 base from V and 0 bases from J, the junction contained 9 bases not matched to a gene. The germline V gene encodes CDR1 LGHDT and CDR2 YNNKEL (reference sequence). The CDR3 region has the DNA TGTGCCAGCAGCCAAGTTCTAGCGGCCAAGAGCTCCTACAATGAGCAGTTCTTC. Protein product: CASSQVLAAKSSYNEQFF.

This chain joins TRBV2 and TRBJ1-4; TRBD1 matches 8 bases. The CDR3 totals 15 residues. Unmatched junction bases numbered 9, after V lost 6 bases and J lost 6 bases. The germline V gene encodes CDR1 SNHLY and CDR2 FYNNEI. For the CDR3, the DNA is TGTGCCAGCAGGGCGCAGGGGGCCGCGTATGAAAAACTGTTTTTT. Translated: CASRAQGAAYEKLFF.

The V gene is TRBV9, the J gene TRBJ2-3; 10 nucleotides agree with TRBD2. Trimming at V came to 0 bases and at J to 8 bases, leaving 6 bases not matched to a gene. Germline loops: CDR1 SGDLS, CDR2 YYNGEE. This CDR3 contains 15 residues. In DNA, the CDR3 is TGTGCCAGCAGCGTAGAAGGGACTAGCGTCGCTACGCAGTATTTT. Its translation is CASSVEGTSVATQYF.

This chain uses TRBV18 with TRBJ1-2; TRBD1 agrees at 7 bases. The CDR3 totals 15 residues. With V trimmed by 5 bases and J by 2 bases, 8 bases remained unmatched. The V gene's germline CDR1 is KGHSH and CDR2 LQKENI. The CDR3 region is CASSSLQGTNYGYTF. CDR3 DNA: TGTGCCAGCTCATCTCTACAGGGGACAAACTATGGCTACACCTTC.

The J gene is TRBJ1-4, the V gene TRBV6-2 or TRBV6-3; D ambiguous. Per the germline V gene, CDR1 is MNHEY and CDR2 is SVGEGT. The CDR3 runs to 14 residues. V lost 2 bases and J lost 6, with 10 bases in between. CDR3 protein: CASSYGSDYEKLFF. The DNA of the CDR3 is TGTGCCAGCAGTTACGGCTCTGATTATGAAAAACTGTTTTTT.

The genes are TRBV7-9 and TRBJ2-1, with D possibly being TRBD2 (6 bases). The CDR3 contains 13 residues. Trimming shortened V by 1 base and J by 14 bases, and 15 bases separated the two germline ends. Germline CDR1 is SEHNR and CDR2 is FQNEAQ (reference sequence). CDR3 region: CASSLEGFEREFF. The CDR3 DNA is TGTGCCAGCAGCTTAGAGGGTTTCGAGCGGGAGTTCTTC.

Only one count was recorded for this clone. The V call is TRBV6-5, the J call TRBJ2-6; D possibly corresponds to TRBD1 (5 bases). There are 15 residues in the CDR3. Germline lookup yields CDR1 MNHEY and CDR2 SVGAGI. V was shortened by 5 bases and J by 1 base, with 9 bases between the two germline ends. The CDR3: CASSTTGSGANVLTF. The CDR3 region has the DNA TGTGCCAGCAGTACTACAGGTTCTGGGGCCAACGTCCTGACTTTC.

The CDR3 is CATSPPASGSSNEQFF. DNA of the CDR3: TGTGCCACCAGCCCCCCGGCTAGCGGGAGTTCCAATGAGCAGTTCTTC. The genes are TRBV15 and TRBJ2-1, with 10 nucleotides matching TRBD2. V dropped 5 bases and J dropped 6; count of bases not matched to a gene: 10. Germline V lookup: CDR1 LNHNV, CDR2 YYDKDF (reference sequence). The CDR3 extends over 16 amino acids.

The CDR3 loop is CASSPQWTSNEKLFF. As DNA, the CDR3 is TGTGCCAGCTCACCACAATGGACAAGTAATGAAAAACTGTTTTTT. This chain joins TRBV18 and TRBJ1-4, with a possible D match to TRBD1 (5 bases). V was trimmed by 1 base and J by 4 bases, leaving 10 bases between them. Germline V gene sequence: CDR1 KGHSH, CDR2 LQKENI. This CDR3 has 15 residues.

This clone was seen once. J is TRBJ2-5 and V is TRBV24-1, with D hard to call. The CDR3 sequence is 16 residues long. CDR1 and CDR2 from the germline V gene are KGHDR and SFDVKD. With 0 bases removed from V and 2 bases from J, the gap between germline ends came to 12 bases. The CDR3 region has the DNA TGTGCCACCAGTGATTTGACGGCGACACTGCAAGAGACCCAGTACTTC. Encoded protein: CATSDLTATLQETQYF.

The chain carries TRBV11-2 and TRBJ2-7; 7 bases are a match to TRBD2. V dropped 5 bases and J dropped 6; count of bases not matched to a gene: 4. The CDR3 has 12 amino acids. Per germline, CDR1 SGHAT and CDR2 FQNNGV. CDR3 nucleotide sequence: TGTGCCAGCAGCACCCCGGGAGGCGAGCAGTACTTC. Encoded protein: CASSTPGGEQYF. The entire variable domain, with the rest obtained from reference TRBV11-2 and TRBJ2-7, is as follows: EAGVAQSPRYKIIEKRQSVAFWCNPISGHATLYWYQQILGQGPKLLIQFQNNGVVDDSQLPKDRFSAERLKGVDSTLKIQPAKLEDSAVYLCASSTPGGEQYFGPGTRLTVT.

In DNA form, the CDR3 reads TGTGCCAGCTCACCCCGGGAGGGGCAGGAAGCTTTCTTT. This encodes CASSPREGQEAFF. The chain combines TRBV18 with TRBJ1-1; a possible D gene is TRBD1 (5 bases). Per germline, CDR1 KGHSH and CDR2 LQKENI. The CDR3 is 13 residues long. The germline V and J ends were trimmed by 3 bases and 8 bases, with 13 bases remaining between them.

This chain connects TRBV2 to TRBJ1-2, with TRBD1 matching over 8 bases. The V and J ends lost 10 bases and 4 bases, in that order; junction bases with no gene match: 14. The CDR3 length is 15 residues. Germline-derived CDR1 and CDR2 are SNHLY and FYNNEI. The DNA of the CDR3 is TGTGCCACCCATCCGGGACAGGTCTATGTCTATGGCTACACCTTC. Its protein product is CATHPGQVYVYGYTF.

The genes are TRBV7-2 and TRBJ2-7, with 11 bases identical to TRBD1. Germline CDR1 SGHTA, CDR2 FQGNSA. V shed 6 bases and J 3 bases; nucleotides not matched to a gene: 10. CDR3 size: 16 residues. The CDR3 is CASRSQVGTGGYEQYF. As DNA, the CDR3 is TGTGCCAGCAGGTCCCAAGTGGGGACAGGGGGCTACGAGCAGTACTTC. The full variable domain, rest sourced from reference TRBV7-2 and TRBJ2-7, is GAGVSQSPSNKVTEKGKDVELRCDPISGHTALYWYRQSLGQGLEFLIYFQGNSAPDKSGLPSDRFSAERTGGSVSTLTIQRTQQEDSAVYLCASRSQVGTGGYEQYFGPGTRLTVT.

CDR3 sequence (DNA): TGTGCCAGCAGTTCGGGACAGGGGGCGCAGGGCTACACCTTC. It is translated as CASSSGQGAQGYTF. The chain couples TRBV28 to TRBJ1-2; 12 nucleotides line up with TRBD1. This CDR3 has 14 residues. Per germline, CDR1 MDHEN and CDR2 SYDVKM. V gave up 4 bases and J gave up 8 bases; unmatched junction bases: 5.

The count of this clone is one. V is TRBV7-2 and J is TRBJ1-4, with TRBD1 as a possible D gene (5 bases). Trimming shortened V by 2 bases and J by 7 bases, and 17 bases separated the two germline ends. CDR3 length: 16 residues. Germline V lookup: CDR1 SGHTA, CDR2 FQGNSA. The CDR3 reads CASSLLGGSFGEKLFF. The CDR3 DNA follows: TGTGCCAGCAGCTTACTCGGGGGGAGCTTCGGTGAAAAACTGTTTTTT.

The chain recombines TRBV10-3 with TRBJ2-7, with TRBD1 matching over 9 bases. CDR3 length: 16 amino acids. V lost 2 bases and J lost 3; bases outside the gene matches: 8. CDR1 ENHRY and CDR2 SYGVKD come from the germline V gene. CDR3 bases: TGTGCCATCAGTGAGGGTGGGACAGGGAGAGGCTACGAGCAGTACTTC. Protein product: CAISEGGTGRGYEQYF.

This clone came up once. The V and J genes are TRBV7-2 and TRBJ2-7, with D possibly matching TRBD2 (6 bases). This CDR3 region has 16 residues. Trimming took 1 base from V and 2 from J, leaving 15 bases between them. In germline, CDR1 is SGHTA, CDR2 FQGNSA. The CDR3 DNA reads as TGTGCCAGCAGCTTAGTGCCTGACGGAGGGGCCTACGAGCAGTACTTC. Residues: CASSLVPDGGAYEQYF.

CDR3 region: CASSPRQELSGNQPQHF. In nucleotides, the CDR3 is TGTGCCAGTAGTCCCCGACAGGAATTGTCGGGCAATCAGCCCCAGCATTTT. The J gene is TRBJ1-5, the V gene TRBV19; possibly TRBD1 for D (6 bases). Germline V gives CDR1 LNHDA, CDR2 SQIVND (reference sequence). V was pared by 5 bases and J by 2 bases, with 19 bases between. The CDR3 length is 17 residues.

The CDR3: CASSQTGGVTDTQYF. The CDR3 region has the DNA TGTGCCAGCAGCCAGACAGGGGGGGTCACGGATACGCAGTATTTT. This sequence joins TRBV4-2 and TRBJ2-3, with 9 nucleotides matching TRBD1. Germline V lookup: CDR1 LGHNA, CDR2 YNFKEQ. V lost 3 bases and J lost 6; bases outside the gene matches: 7. The CDR3 has 15 amino acids.

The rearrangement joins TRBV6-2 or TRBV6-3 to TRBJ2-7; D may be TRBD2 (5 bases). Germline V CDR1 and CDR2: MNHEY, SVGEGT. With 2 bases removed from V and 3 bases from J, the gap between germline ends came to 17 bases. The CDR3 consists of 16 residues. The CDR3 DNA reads TGTGCCAGCAGTTACCCACCTCCGGGGTTGGGCTACGAGCAGTACTTC. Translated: CASSYPPPGLGYEQYF.

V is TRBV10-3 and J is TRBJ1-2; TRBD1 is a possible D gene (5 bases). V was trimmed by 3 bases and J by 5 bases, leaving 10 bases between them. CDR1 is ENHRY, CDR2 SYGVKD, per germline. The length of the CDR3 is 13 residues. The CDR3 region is CAISEGAGYGYTF. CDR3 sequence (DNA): TGTGCCATCAGTGAAGGGGCAGGGTATGGCTACACCTTC.

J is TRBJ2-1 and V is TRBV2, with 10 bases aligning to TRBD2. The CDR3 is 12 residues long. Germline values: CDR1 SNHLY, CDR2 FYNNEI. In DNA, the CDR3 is TGTGCGGTGGAGCGGGAGGGGAATGAGCAGTTCTTC. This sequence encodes CAVEREGNEQFF. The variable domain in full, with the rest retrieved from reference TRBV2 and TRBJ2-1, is EPEVTQTPSHQVTQMGQEVILRCVPISNHLYFYWYRQILGQKVEFLVSFYNNEISEKSEIFDDQFSVERPDGSNFTLKIRSTKLEDSAMYFCAVEREGNEQFFGPGTRLTVL.

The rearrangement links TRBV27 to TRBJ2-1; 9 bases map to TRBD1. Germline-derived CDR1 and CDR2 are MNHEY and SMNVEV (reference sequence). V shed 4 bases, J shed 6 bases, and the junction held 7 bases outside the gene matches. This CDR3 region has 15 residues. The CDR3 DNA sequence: TGTGCCAGCAGTTCCGCCGGGACAGGGATCAATGAGCAGTTCTTC. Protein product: CASSSAGTGINEQFF.

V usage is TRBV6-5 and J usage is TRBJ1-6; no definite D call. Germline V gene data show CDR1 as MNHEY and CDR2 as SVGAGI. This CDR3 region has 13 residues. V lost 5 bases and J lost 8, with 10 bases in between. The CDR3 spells CASSTLGDSPLHF. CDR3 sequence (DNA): TGTGCCAGCAGTACCTTGGGCGATTCACCCCTCCACTTT.

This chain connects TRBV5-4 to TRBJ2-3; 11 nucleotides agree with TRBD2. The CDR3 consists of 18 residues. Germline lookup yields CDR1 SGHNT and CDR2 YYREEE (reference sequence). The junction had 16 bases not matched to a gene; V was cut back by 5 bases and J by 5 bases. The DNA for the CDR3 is TGTGCCAGCAGTCGAAACCTAGCGGGAGGTGGGGAGGGAGATACGCAGTATTTT. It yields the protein CASSRNLAGGGEGDTQYF.

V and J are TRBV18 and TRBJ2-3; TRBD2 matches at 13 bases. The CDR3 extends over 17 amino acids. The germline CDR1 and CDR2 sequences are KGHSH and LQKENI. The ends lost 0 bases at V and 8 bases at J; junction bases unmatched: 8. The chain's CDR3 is CASSPPGLAGVRGTQYF. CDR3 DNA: TGTGCCAGCTCACCACCCGGACTAGCGGGAGTAAGGGGTACGCAGTATTTT.